This T cell receptor (beta chain) was documented in a study of metastatic and nonmetastatic thyroid tumors. Study as a whole: The authors compared repertoires across blood and tumor or nodule tissue from malignant and benign thyroid patients.

Study processing details: Construction of a distant-metastasis classifier for papillary thyroid cancer relied on CDR3 differences across clinicopathological groups. TCRdb re-called the PCR reads with MiXCR. TCRdb's processing, not the authors', yielded these V and J calls. The sample has about 24,000 clones; roughly a quarter are singletons. This CDR3 comprises 13 residues. Germline lookup yields CDR1 MNHEY and CDR2 SVGAGI. Study conclusions and caveats: Reportedly, malignant thyroid tumors had significantly higher TCR beta diversity than benign nodules, in blood and tumor.

Ten or more counts support this clone. Its cognate antigen is unknown. It may be a read error: a sequence one base away is much more abundant. Additional DNA sequences in this sample encode the identical CDR3. Before thyroid surgery, none of the patients had received any treatment. The sample was tumor tissue. The receptor comes from a male donor with papillary thyroid cancer or a benign thyroid nodule (not recorded which). Some clones in this sample may be carry-over from other donors' samples. This chain uses TRBV6-5 with TRBJ1-2, with a tentative D call TRBD1 (5 bases). CDR3 sequence reads: CASSYSRGDGYTF. The CDR3 DNA follows: TGTGCCAGCAGTTACTCCAGAGGGGATGGCTACACCTTT.